The 8 T cell receptor beta chains presented below share a single source sample, sequenced in a study of lung T cells in sarcoidosis with Löfgren's syndrome. TCRdb called the reads again in MiXCR, with one record for every CDR3 protein. This sample has 50,000 to 65,000 distinct CDR3 sequences, with less than 25% found just once. Sequencing input: CD4+ T cells from PBMCs. These receptors all stem from a human donor with sarcoidosis (Löfgren's syndrome or another form), or a control subject (not recorded which).

This clonotype appeared many times. This chain links TRBV6-1 with TRBJ2-1; 12 bases are shared with TRBD2. After removal of 6 bases from V and 15 bases from J, the junction contained 9 bases not matched to a gene. Germline loops: CDR1 MNHNS, CDR2 SASEGT. There are 13 residues in the CDR3. The CDR3 loop reads CASRLGLAGSPFF. Here the CDR3 DNA reads TGTGCCAGCAGACTAGGACTAGCGGGAAGTCCGTTCTTC.

V is TRBV29-1 and J is TRBJ1-1; no clear D. CDR1 is SQVTM and CDR2 is ANQGSEA in the germline V gene. CDR3 length: 16 residues. Trimming pared 2 bases from V and 5 bases from J, leaving 21 bases between. The CDR3 DNA reads TGCAGCGTTGAAAACCCCCTGTCGGGAGGGAGGACTGAAGCTTTCTTT. Translation: CSVENPLSGGRTEAFF.

V is TRBV29-1 and J is TRBJ1-2, with 7 bases matching TRBD1. V shed 7 bases and J 1 base; nucleotides not matched to a gene: 9. CDR1 and CDR2 from the germline V gene are SQVTM and ANQGSEA. The CDR3 runs to 14 residues. The CDR3 DNA is TGCAGCGCCCTCAGAGGGGACAGTAACTATGGCTACACCTTC. Translating it yields CSALRGDSNYGYTF.

A single count supports this clonotype. A much larger clone is a single base away; this may be a read error. V is TRBV20-1 and J is TRBJ1-5; no firm D call. Germline CDR1 and CDR2: DFQATT and SNEGSKA (reference sequence). This CDR3 has 12 residues. V lost 7 bases and J 3 bases, leaving 10 bases between the germline ends. The CDR3 reads CSVTNFNQPQHF. The CDR3 bases are TGCAGTGTGACAAACTTCAATCAGCCCCAGCATTTT.

This clonotype occurred many times. The chain joins TRBV20-1 to TRBJ2-1; possible D gene TRBD2, 6 bases. The V and J ends lost 1 base and 10 bases respectively, with 14 bases between them. In germline, CDR1 is DFQATT, CDR2 SNEGSKA (reference sequence). The CDR3 spans 13 residues. This CDR3 reads CSARGRASREQFF. The CDR3 coding sequence is TGCAGTGCTAGAGGGAGGGCCTCCCGAGAGCAGTTCTTC.

This clonotype occurred many times. The V gene is TRBV6-1, the J gene TRBJ1-3; D unclear. Germline loops: CDR1 MNHNS, CDR2 SASEGT. The CDR3 is 13 residues long. Trimming left V 6 bases short and J 2 bases short, with 8 bases between. CDR3 nucleotide sequence: TGTGCCAGCAGGACGAGGGCTGGAAACACCATATATTTT. Protein: CASRTRAGNTIYF.

A few counts support this clonotype. This chain connects TRBV29-1 to TRBJ2-3, with unresolved D. Trimming took 4 bases from V and 2 from J, leaving 16 bases between them. Germline lookup yields CDR1 SQVTM and CDR2 ANQGSEA. This CDR3 contains 15 residues. CDR3: CSVVGLYGPTDTQYF. The CDR3 DNA follows: TGCAGCGTTGTGGGCCTCTACGGACCCACAGATACGCAGTATTTT.

This clonotype has a count of ten or more. V is TRBV6-1 and J is TRBJ1-6, with 7 bases aligning to TRBD1. V shed 6 bases and J 6 bases; nucleotides not matched to a gene: 8. This CDR3 comprises 15 residues. In germline, CDR1 is MNHNS, CDR2 SASEGT. In nucleotides, the CDR3 is TGTGCCAGCAGACCTGACACAGGGGTTAATTCACCCCTCCACTTT. Its translation is CASRPDTGVNSPLHF.